Sequencing of this TCR beta chain was carried out in a study of control samples from healthy donors and cancer patients. Produced via immunoSEQ multiplex PCR; TCRdb's table is partial and in-frame only. Found here are 130,000 to 150,000 clones, roughly nine tenths of them singletons; the top ten hold 8.5% to 9.5%. The CDR3 runs 13 residues. V lost 10 bases and J lost 2, with 12 bases in between. The V gene's germline CDR1 is WSHSY and CDR2 SAAADI. The sample consisted of blood. This TCR derives from a woman under 40 in good health. This chain uses TRBV10-2 with TRBJ1-5, with D hard to call. The CDR3 sequence is CATNVVGNQPQHF. For the CDR3, the DNA is TGCGCCACCAACGTCGTTGGCAATCAGCCCCAGCATTTT.